This T cell receptor (beta chain) appears in the sequencing data of a study of CXCR3-negative and CXCR3-positive naive CD8 T cells. Regarding the study as a whole: TRBV-TRBJ usage was similar across naive CXCR3 subsets but distinct in memory cells.

From germline, CDR1 is SNHLY and CDR2 FYNNEI. The CDR3 sequence is 19 residues long. The study made its TRB cDNA libraries by 5' RACE, adding UMI labels. TCRdb re-called the 5' RACE reads; one entry per CDR3 protein, DNA not given. Reported are about 130,000 distinct CDR3 sequences; the ten largest clones contain just under 0.5%. A word on this clonotype: Its target is unknown.

V and J are TRBV2 and TRBJ2-3; without DNA, the TCRdb call of TRBD1 cannot be checked. The clonotype was recovered from a human donor in good health. Some clones in this sample may be carry-over from other donors' samples. The sequencing sample was made of naive CXCR3- CD8+ T cells from blood. Subset given: CD45RO-CCR7+CD27+CD95- naive CD8+ T cells lacking CXCR3 (TNR3-). The chain's CDR3 is CASSSLGAVTGDSPDTQYF.